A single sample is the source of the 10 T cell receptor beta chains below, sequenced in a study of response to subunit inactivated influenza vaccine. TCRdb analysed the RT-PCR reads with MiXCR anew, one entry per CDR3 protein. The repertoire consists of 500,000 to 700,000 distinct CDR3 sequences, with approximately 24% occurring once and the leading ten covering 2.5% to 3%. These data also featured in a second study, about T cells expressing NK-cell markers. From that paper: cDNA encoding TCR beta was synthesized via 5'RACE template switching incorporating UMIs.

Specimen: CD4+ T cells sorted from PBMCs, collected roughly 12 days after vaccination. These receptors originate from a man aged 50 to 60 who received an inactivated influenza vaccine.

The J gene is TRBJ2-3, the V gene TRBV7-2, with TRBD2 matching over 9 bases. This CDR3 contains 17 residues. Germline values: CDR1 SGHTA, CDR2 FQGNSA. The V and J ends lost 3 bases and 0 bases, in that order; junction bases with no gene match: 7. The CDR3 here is CASSFSGGGFSTDTQYF. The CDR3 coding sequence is TGTGCCAGCAGCTTTAGCGGGGGAGGATTTAGCACAGATACGCAGTATTTT. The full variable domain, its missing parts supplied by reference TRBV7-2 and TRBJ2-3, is GAGVSQSPSNKVTEKGKDVELRCDPISGHTALYWYRQSLGQGLEFLIYFQGNSAPDKSGLPSDRFSAERTGGSVSTLTIQRTQQEDSAVYLCASSFSGGGFSTDTQYFGPGTRLTVL.

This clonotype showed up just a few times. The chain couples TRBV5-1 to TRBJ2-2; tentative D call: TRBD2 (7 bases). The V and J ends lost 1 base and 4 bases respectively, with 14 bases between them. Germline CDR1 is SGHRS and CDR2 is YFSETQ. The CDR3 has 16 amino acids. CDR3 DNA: TGCGCCAGCAGCTTGAATCCAGGGGAGGGCACCGGGGAGCTGTTTTTT. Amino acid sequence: CASSLNPGEGTGELFF. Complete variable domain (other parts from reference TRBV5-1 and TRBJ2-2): KAGVTQTPRYLIKTRGQQVTLSCSPISGHRSVSWYQQTPGQGLQFLFEYFSETQRNKGNFPGRFSGRQFSNSRSEMNVSTLELGDSALYLCASSLNPGEGTGELFFGEGSRLTVL.

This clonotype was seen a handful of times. This chain's CDR3 is CASSYWGGTGYNEQFF. CDR3 nucleotides: TGTGCCAGCAGTTATTGGGGCGGGACAGGTTACAATGAGCAGTTCTTC. The chain carries TRBV6-5 and TRBJ2-1; TRBD1 agrees at 8 bases. The length of the CDR3 is 16 residues. The V and J ends lost 3 bases and 4 bases, in that order; junction bases with no gene match: 8. The germline V gene encodes CDR1 MNHEY and CDR2 SVGAGI.

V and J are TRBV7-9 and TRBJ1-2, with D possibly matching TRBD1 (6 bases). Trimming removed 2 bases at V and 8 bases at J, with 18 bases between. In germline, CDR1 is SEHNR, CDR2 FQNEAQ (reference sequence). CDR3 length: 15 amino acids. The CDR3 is CASSLLTGRSGGYTF. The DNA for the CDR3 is TGTGCCAGCAGCTTACTCACAGGGAGGTCTGGGGGCTACACCTTC.

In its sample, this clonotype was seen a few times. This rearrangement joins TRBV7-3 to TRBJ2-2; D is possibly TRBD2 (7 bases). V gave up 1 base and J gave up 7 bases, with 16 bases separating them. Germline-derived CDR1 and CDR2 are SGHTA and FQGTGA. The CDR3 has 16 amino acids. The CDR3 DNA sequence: TGTGCCAGCAGCTTAATTCGGGGGGCAAGTGTCGGGGAGCTGTTTTTT. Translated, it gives CASSLIRGASVGELFF.

CDR3 residues: CASSLALDNYGYTF. CDR3 coding DNA: TGTGCCAGCAGTTTAGCCCTGGATAACTATGGCTACACCTTC. J is TRBJ1-2 and V is TRBV12-3 or TRBV12-4; D gene uncertain. The CDR3 consists of 14 residues. V was shortened by 0 bases and J by 1 base, with 6 bases between the two germline ends.

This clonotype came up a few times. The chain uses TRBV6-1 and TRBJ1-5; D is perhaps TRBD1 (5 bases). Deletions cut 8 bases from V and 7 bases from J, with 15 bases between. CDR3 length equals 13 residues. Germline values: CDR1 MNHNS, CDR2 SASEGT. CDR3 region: CASSLDQGQPQHF. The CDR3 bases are TGTGCCAGCTCCTTAGACCAGGGCCAGCCCCAGCATTTT.

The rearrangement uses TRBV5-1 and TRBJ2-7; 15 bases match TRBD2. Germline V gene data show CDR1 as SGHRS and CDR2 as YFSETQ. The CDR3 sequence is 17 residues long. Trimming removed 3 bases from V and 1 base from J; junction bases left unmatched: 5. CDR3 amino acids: CASSWGTSGGRSYEQYF. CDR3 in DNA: TGCGCCAGCAGCTGGGGGACTAGCGGGGGGAGGTCCTACGAGCAGTACTTC.

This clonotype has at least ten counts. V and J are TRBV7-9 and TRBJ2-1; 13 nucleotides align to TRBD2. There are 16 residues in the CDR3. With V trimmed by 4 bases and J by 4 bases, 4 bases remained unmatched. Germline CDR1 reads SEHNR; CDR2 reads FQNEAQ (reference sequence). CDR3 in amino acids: CASSYRTSGGYNEQFF. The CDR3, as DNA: TGTGCCAGCAGCTACCGGACTAGCGGGGGTTACAATGAGCAGTTCTTC.

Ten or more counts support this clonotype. For the CDR3, the DNA is TGTGCCAGCAGTCTTCCGACAGGAAACACCATATATTTT. It is translated as CASSLPTGNTIYF. The chain combines TRBV12-3 or TRBV12-4 with TRBJ1-3, with D hard to call. V lost 5 bases and J lost 4, with 9 bases in between. The CDR3 sequence is 13 residues long.